The TCR beta chain under discussion was sequenced for a study of shared clonotypes between healthy human individuals. At the level of the study: Per donor, three plates held CD4 naive cells, three held CD4 memory, two held CD8 naive and one held CD8 memory.

Germline values: CDR1 MGHRA, CDR2 YSYEKL. The CDR3 runs 15 residues. The trim removed 2 bases at V and 10 bases at J, leaving 6 bases unmatched. Measured with immunoSEQ multiplex PCR; TCRdb has only the in-frame clones, and not every one. The sample has over 700,000 clones, approximately 72% seen once. V and J are TRBV4-1 and TRBJ2-1, with 12 bases matching TRBD2. Sequenced material: memory CD4+ T cells sorted from blood. Subset described: CD45RA-negative fraction. The TCR originated in a woman aged 25-40 years in good health. CDR3 loop: CASSQLLAGGEEQFF. In DNA, the CDR3 is TGCGCCAGCAGCCAACTCCTAGCGGGAGGGGAGGAGCAGTTCTTC.